Each of the 24 T cell receptor beta chains below was sequenced from the same sample in a study of early T cells in non-severe SARS-CoV-2 infection. TCRdb reprocessed the 5' RACE reads via MiXCR and lists one record per CDR3 protein. The repertoire holds tens of thousands of distinct CDR3 sequences, with under 10% as singletons. The sequenced sample was whole blood. The receptors were gathered from an adult who was a healthcare worker with PCR-confirmed SARS-CoV-2 infection or an uninfected control (not recorded which).

The rearrangement joins TRBV5-1 to TRBJ2-7; D is perhaps TRBD2 (7 bases). The CDR3 consists of 12 residues. Germline V gene sequence: CDR1 SGHRS, CDR2 YFSETQ. Trimming left V 7 bases short and J 3 bases short, with 11 bases between. The CDR3 reads CASGRDNYEQYF. DNA of the CDR3: TGCGCCAGCGGGAGGGACAACTACGAGCAGTACTTC.

This clonotype appeared many times. The V and J genes are TRBV27 and TRBJ2-2, with TRBD2 matching 7 bases. Germline assignment: CDR1 MNHEY and CDR2 SMNVEV (reference sequence). V was pared by 3 bases and J by 3 bases, with 4 bases of the junction left unmatched. The CDR3 has 15 amino acids. CDR3 nucleotides: TGTGCCAGCAGTTTCTGGCGGGAGTACACCGGGGAGCTGTTTTTT. This gives the protein CASSFWREYTGELFF.

A note on this clonotype: The CDR3 end shows no conserved phenylalanine or tryptophan, and so a read error is likely. This chain joins TRBV5-1 and TRBJ1-1; possibly TRBD1 for D (5 bases). Germline CDR1 is SGHRS and CDR2 is YFSETQ. V was trimmed by 1 base and J by 6 bases, leaving 19 bases between them. CDR3 length: 16 residues. CDR3 DNA sequence: TGCGCCAGCAGCTTGACTCCGGACGGACAAATCTCTGAAGCTTTCTTG. This translates into CASSLTPDGQISEAFL.

This clonotype was seen many times. V gene TRBV6-6 combines with J gene TRBJ2-1, with 10 bases that match TRBD1. V gave up 2 bases and J gave up 10 bases; unmatched junction bases: 11. This CDR3 region has 16 residues. The germline V gene has CDR1 MNHNY and CDR2 SVGAGI (reference sequence). The DNA for the CDR3 is TGTGCCAGCAGTTACCGGGCGCCCGGACAGGGGGGCGAGCAGTTCTTC. Translation: CASSYRAPGQGGEQFF.

This clonotype was counted at least ten times. This chain connects TRBV7-9 to TRBJ2-1; 11 nucleotides align to TRBD2. CDR1 is SEHNR, CDR2 FQNEAQ, per germline (reference sequence). The CDR3 loop spans 15 amino acids. J gave up 6 bases and V 5 bases, and 6 bases lay outside the gene matches. The CDR3, as DNA: TGTGCCAGCAGCATTCCGGGACTAGCGGCCAATGAGCAGTTCTTC. Its protein product is CASSIPGLAANEQFF. The variable domain in full, with the rest retrieved from reference TRBV7-9 and TRBJ2-1, is DTGVSQNPRHKITKRGQNVTFRCDPISEHNRLYWYRQTLGQGPEFLTYFQNEAQLEKSRLLSDRFSAERPKGSFSTLEIQRTEQGDSAMYLCASSIPGLAANEQFFGPGTRLTVL.

In its sample, this clonotype was seen many times. V gene TRBV10-3 combines with J gene TRBJ2-1; 8 positions agree with TRBD1. The CDR3 is made up of 11 amino acids. The V gene's germline CDR1 is ENHRY and CDR2 SYGVKD. V was pared by 7 bases and J by 12 bases, with 5 bases of the junction left unmatched. This CDR3 is CAINTGTGQFF. CDR3 in DNA: TGTGCCATCAATACCGGGACAGGGCAGTTCTTC.

The rearrangement uses TRBV19 and TRBJ2-7; D may be TRBD1 (6 bases). In germline, CDR1 is LNHDA, CDR2 SQIVND (reference sequence). The CDR3 is 13 residues long. The germline V and J ends were trimmed by 5 bases and 7 bases, with 15 bases remaining between them. CDR3 sequence (DNA): TGTGCCAGTAGTTCCTACAGGGTTGCGGAGCAGTACTTC. Translated, it gives CASSSYRVAEQYF.

This clonotype was seen ten or more times. The chain carries TRBV6-2 or TRBV6-3 and TRBJ2-1; D gene uncertain. The CDR3 is 16 residues long. Germline V lookup: CDR1 MNHEY, CDR2 SVGEGT. V was pared by 7 bases and J by 0 bases, with 16 bases between. In nucleotides, the CDR3 is TGTGCCAGCAACAAACCGGGCTATAGCTCCTACAATGAGCAGTTCTTC. Encoded protein: CASNKPGYSSYNEQFF.

This clonotype showed up just a few times. The V and J genes are TRBV10-1 and TRBJ1-1, with D tentatively TRBD1 (5 bases). The CDR3 totals 13 residues. Germline CDR1 is WNHNN and CDR2 is SYGVQD (reference sequence). Trimming shortened V by 4 bases and J by 3 bases, and 9 bases separated the two germline ends. The CDR3 DNA is TGCGCCAGCAGTGGGGACCGCTACACTGAAGCTTTCTTT. It specifies CASSGDRYTEAFF.

V is TRBV7-6 and J is TRBJ1-1; TRBD1 matches 8 bases. Per the germline V gene, CDR1 is SGHVS and CDR2 is FNYEAQ. With 3 bases clipped from V and 1 base from J, the junction kept 4 bases outside the gene matches. This CDR3 is built from 15 residues. This CDR3 reads CASSFQTGENTEAFF. CDR3 bases: TGTGCCAGCAGCTTTCAGACAGGGGAGAACACTGAAGCTTTCTTT.

In its sample, this clonotype was seen many times. The V gene is TRBV30, the J gene TRBJ2-2, with a weak D call TRBD2 (6 bases). The CDR3 contains 14 residues. Trimming took off 2 bases at V and 7 bases at J, with 14 bases between the two ends. From germline, CDR1 is GTSNPN and CDR2 SVGIG (reference sequence). CDR3 amino acids: CAWSQAAGSGELFF. Here the CDR3 DNA reads TGTGCCTGGAGTCAAGCAGCCGGGAGCGGGGAGCTGTTTTTT.

This clonotype came up many times. This sequence joins TRBV6-2 or TRBV6-3 and TRBJ1-6, with D possibly being TRBD1 (6 bases). Per germline, CDR1 MNHEY and CDR2 SVGEGT. V shed 4 bases and J shed 14 bases, with 12 bases lying between them. CDR3 length equals 12 residues. The CDR3 region has the DNA TGTGCCAGCAGTTCCGGGACAAGGACCCTCCACTTT. Translation gives CASSSGTRTLHF.

In this sample, this clonotype turned up many times. V usage is TRBV20-1 and J usage is TRBJ2-3; D is possibly TRBD2 (5 bases). The CDR3 sequence is 14 residues long. V was trimmed by 5 bases and J by 4 bases, leaving 16 bases between them. The germline CDR1 and CDR2 sequences are DFQATT and SNEGSKA (reference sequence). CDR3 nucleotides: TGCAGTGCTCCCGGACCGCTTAGCGCAGATACGCAGTATTTT. This translates into CSAPGPLSADTQYF.

This clonotype was recorded a few times. The genes are TRBV3-1 and TRBJ1-2; D possibly corresponds to TRBD1 (5 bases). The CDR3 sequence is 14 residues long. V was trimmed by 6 bases and J by 2 bases, leaving 13 bases between them. CDR1 and CDR2 (germline): LGHDT, YNNKEL (reference sequence). This CDR3 reads CASRPTETNYGYTF. As DNA, the CDR3 is TGTGCCAGCAGGCCGACAGAGACCAACTATGGCTACACCTTC.

The sample holds many counts of this clonotype. The J gene is TRBJ1-2, the V gene TRBV6-5, with TRBD1 identical over 8 bases. Germline V lookup: CDR1 MNHEY, CDR2 SVGAGI. The CDR3 extends over 15 amino acids. J lost 5 bases, V lost 10 bases, and 15 bases had no gene match. DNA of the CDR3: TGTGCCACCTCTGAGCCCGGACAGGGCCTGTATGGCTACACCTTC. As protein: CATSEPGQGLYGYTF.

This clonotype appeared many times. The chain has TRBV7-9 and TRBJ2-1; the D gene is possibly TRBD2 (6 bases). Trimming stripped 0 bases from V and 0 bases from J, with 15 bases between. CDR1 SEHNR and CDR2 FQNEAQ come from the germline V gene (reference sequence). This CDR3 is built from 18 residues. The DNA for the CDR3 is TGTGCCAGCAGCTTAGCAGGCGGGGCGCGTAGCTCCTACAATGAGCAGTTCTTC. Translation gives CASSLAGGARSSYNEQFF.

The rearrangement links TRBV19 to TRBJ1-5; 8 nucleotides match TRBD1. Losses at the gene ends were 10 bases for V and 4 bases for J; bases not matched to a gene: 9. Looked up from germline, CDR1 is LNHDA and CDR2 is SQIVND (reference sequence). CDR3 size: 14 residues. CDR3 residues: CATRRQGINQPQHF. CDR3 nucleotide sequence: TGTGCCACCCGTAGACAGGGGATTAATCAGCCCCAGCATTTT.

V is TRBV7-2 and J is TRBJ2-3; D may be TRBD1 (5 bases). Between the trimmed V and J ends, which lost 11 bases and 2 bases, there was a span of 14 bases. Per germline, CDR1 SGHTA and CDR2 FQGNSA. The CDR3 sequence is 13 residues long. The CDR3 nucleotides are TGTGCCTCTGGGGCAGGGAACACAGATACGCAGTATTTT. It yields the protein CASGAGNTDTQYF.

In its sample, this clonotype ranks as medium-sized. The CDR3: CASSWTSGPEGYEQYF. The CDR3 DNA sequence: TGTGCCAGCAGTTGGACTAGCGGCCCGGAAGGTTACGAGCAGTACTTC. The rearrangement joins TRBV27 to TRBJ2-7; 10 bases line up with TRBD2. This CDR3 spans 16 amino acids. Trimming cost V 4 bases and J 4 bases; bases outside gene matches: 10. Germline loops: CDR1 MNHEY, CDR2 SMNVEV (reference sequence).

This clonotype came up many times. The J gene is TRBJ1-1, the V gene TRBV14; 8 bases fit TRBD1. Trimming removed 5 bases from V and 2 bases from J; junction bases left unmatched: 4. The CDR3 extends over 14 amino acids. Germline V lookup: CDR1 SGHDN, CDR2 FVKESK. This CDR3 is CASSAGQGNTEAFF. The CDR3 nucleotides are TGTGCCAGCAGCGCCGGACAGGGAAACACTGAAGCTTTCTTT.

The chain couples TRBV9 to TRBJ2-7; TRBD1 aligns across 10 bases. V gave up 3 bases and J gave up 5 bases; unmatched junction bases: 2. Germline CDR1 SGDLS, CDR2 YYNGEE. The CDR3 has 13 residues. DNA of the CDR3: TGTGCCAGCAGCGCAGGGACAGGGGACGAGCAGTACTTC. Its translation is CASSAGTGDEQYF.

The chain joins TRBV24-1 to TRBJ1-2; D ambiguous. This CDR3 is built from 12 residues. Looked up from germline, CDR1 is KGHDR and CDR2 is SFDVKD. The ends were cut back, 9 bases at V and 0 bases at J, with 7 bases in the middle. The CDR3 reads CATQTPNYGYTF. CDR3 sequence (DNA): TGTGCCACCCAGACTCCTAACTATGGCTACACCTTC.

The chain combines TRBV20-1 with TRBJ1-6, with TRBD1 as a possible D gene (5 bases). CDR3 length: 15 amino acids. Germline assignment: CDR1 DFQATT and CDR2 SNEGSKA (reference sequence). Trimming removed 6 bases from V and 6 bases from J, with 18 bases in between. The CDR3 here is CSAAPGSGLNSPLHF. DNA of the CDR3: TGCAGTGCAGCCCCAGGCTCGGGGCTTAATTCACCCCTCCACTTT.

Ten or more counts support this clonotype. The chain joins TRBV9 to TRBJ1-1; D is unresolved. V lost 3 bases, J lost 8 bases, and 11 bases lay in between. This CDR3 region has 12 residues. Germline loops: CDR1 SGDLS, CDR2 YYNGEE. CDR3 loop: CASSGLRQEAFF. The CDR3, as DNA: TGTGCCAGCAGCGGTTTGAGGCAGGAAGCTTTCTTT.